This is a list of T cell receptor beta chains from one sample in a study of cytomegalovirus exposure and HLA in healthy donors. Sequenced by immunoSEQ multiplex PCR; TCRdb stores in-frame clones only, minus some. The data show around 130,000 clones, about 72% seen once. Input material: PBMCs. The receptor set was obtained from a man aged 25-45 years in good health and CMV-seropositive. The CDR3 runs from the conserved cysteine through the conserved F or W. The D gene is left open where the match is weak. A clone size is listed for some rows: how often the clone was seen (once, few, many), or a class if it is expanded.

D | J | size | V | DNA | CDR3
NA | TRBJ2-5 | NA | TRBV19 | TGTGCCAGTAGGAGGACAGAGGTAGAGACCCAGTACTTC | CASRRTEVETQYF
NA | TRBJ1-4 | NA | TRBV28 | TGTGCCAGCCAAGCTTCCGAAGCTGCAACTAATGAAAAACTGTTTTTT | CASQASEAATNEKLFF
NA | TRBJ2-1 | NA | TRBV27 | TGTGCCAGCAGCCCTATTCAGGGGTACAATGAGCAGTTCTTC | CASSPIQGYNEQFF
NA | TRBJ2-1 | NA | TRBV4-1 | TGCGCCAGCAGCCAACCTTCGGGTAATGAGCAGTTCTTC | CASSQPSGNEQFF
TRBD1 | TRBJ1-1 | NA | TRBV5-1 | TGCGCCAGCAGCTTGAAACAGGGGGAAAGGAGCCCTGAAGCTTTCTTT | CASSLKQGERSPEAFF
NA | TRBJ2-3 | NA | TRBV9 | TGTGCCAGCAGCGTAGCTAGGAGCGGTTCTAGCACAGATACGCAGTATTTT | CASSVARSGSSTDTQYF
NA | TRBJ1-2 | NA | TRBV6-6 | TGTGCCAGCAGTTACTCGGGGGGACGGAATGGCTACACCTTC | CASSYSGGRNGYTF
TRBD2 | TRBJ2-7 | NA | TRBV6-6 | TGTGCCAGCAGTCAACCCCGGGCTAGCGGGGACGAGCAGTACTTC | CASSQPRASGDEQYF
NA | TRBJ1-5 | few | TRBV28 | TGTGCCAGCAGCCCTAGGGGGCCCCAGCATTTT | CASSPRGPQHF
NA | TRBJ2-1 | NA | TRBV6-1 | TGTGCCACAGGAACCTCGGGAGATGAGCAGTTCTTC | CATGTSGDEQFF
TRBD2 | TRBJ2-3 | NA | TRBV15 | TGTGCCACCAGCAGAGAAGCGGGAGGGACAGATACGCAGTATTTT | CATSREAGGTDTQYF
NA | TRBJ2-1 | NA | TRBV28 | TGTGCCAGCGGGATACAGGGTAATGAGCAGTTCTTC | CASGIQGNEQFF
NA | TRBJ1-2 | few | TRBV6-6 | TGTGCCAGCAGCCAGGACAGACCCTATGGCTACACCTTC | CASSQDRPYGYTF